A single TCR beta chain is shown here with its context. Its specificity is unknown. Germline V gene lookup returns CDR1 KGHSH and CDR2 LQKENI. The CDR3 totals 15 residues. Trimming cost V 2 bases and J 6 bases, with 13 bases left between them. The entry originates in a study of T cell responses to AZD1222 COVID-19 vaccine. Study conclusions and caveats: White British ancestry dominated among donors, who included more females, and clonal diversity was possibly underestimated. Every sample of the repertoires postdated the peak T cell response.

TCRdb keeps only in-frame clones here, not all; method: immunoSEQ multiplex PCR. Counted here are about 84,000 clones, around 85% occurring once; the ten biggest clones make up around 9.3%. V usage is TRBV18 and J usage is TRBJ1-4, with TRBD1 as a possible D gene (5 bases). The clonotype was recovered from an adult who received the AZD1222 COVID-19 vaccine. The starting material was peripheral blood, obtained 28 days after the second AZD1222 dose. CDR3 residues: CASSPTGGYDEKLFF. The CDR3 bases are TGTGCCAGCTCACCAACTGGGGGGTATGATGAAAAACTGTTTTTT.